Listed below are T cell receptor beta chains from one sample, sequenced in a study of T cell responses to AZD1222 COVID-19 vaccine. The protocol was immunoSEQ multiplex PCR, while the TCRdb copy is restricted to in-frame clones and leaves out a portion. The sample consists of about 120,000 clones, roughly nine tenths of them appearing once. Here the sequenced sample was peripheral blood, taken on day 0 of AZD1222 vaccination. These receptors were taken from an adult in good health. The CDR3 runs from the conserved cysteine through the conserved F or W. D genes are given only for firm matches. Clone size is given for some rows only: seen once, a few or many times, or a class if the clone is expanded.

D: NA
V: TRBV7-9
size: NA
J: TRBJ1-2
CDR3: CASSLARGGSNYGYTF
DNA: TGTGCCAGCAGCTTAGCGCGGGGGGGATCTAACTATGGCTACACCTTC

D: NA
V: TRBV4-2
size: NA
J: TRBJ2-3
CDR3: CASSQVVEGTDTQYF
DNA: TGTGCCAGCAGCCAAGTGGTCGAAGGTACAGATACGCAGTATTTT

D: NA
V: TRBV27
size: few
J: TRBJ1-1
CDR3: CASPRDLLPRDTEAFF
DNA: TGTGCCAGTCCGCGGGACCTCCTCCCGCGGGACACTGAAGCTTTCTTT

D: NA
V: TRBV19
size: NA
J: TRBJ2-1
CDR3: CASSIVGRAYNEQFF
DNA: TGTGCCAGTAGTATAGTGGGGCGGGCCTACAATGAGCAGTTCTTC

D: NA
V: TRBV25-1
size: NA
J: TRBJ2-2
CDR3: CASSDAVSPTGELFF
DNA: TGTGCCAGCAGTGACGCGGTTTCTCCAACCGGGGAGCTGTTTTTT

D: TRBD2
V: TRBV9
size: NA
J: TRBJ2-1
CDR3: CASSVALAGEFAYNEQFF
DNA: TGTGCCAGCAGCGTAGCCCTAGCGGGGGAGTTCGCCTACAATGAGCAGTTCTTC

D: NA
V: TRBV12-3/TRBV12-4
size: NA
J: TRBJ1-1
CDR3: CASSLGGPAFF
DNA: TGTGCCAGCAGTTTGGGGGGGCCAGCTTTCTTT

D: NA
V: TRBV27
size: NA
J: TRBJ1-1
CDR3: CASSRQGTEAFF
DNA: TGTGCCAGCAGTCGCCAGGGGACCGAAGCTTTCTTT

D: NA
V: TRBV7-9
size: NA
J: TRBJ1-2
CDR3: CASSPDRTGYTF
DNA: TGTGCCAGCAGCCCTGACAGGACGGGCTACACCTTC

D: TRBD2
V: TRBV5-1
size: NA
J: TRBJ2-1
CDR3: CASSPQAGGSYNEQFF
DNA: TGCGCCAGCAGCCCTCAAGCGGGAGGCTCCTACAATGAGCAGTTCTTC

D: TRBD2
V: TRBV11-2
size: NA
J: TRBJ2-5
CDR3: CASSLGLAGGKQETQYF
DNA: TGTGCCAGCAGCTTAGGGCTAGCGGGAGGAAAACAAGAGACCCAGTACTTC

D: NA
V: TRBV6-5
size: NA
J: TRBJ2-5
CDR3: CASRVHHQETQYF
DNA: TGTGCCAGCAGGGTGCACCACCAAGAGACCCAGTACTTC

D: TRBD1
V: TRBV5-8
size: once
J: TRBJ2-7
CDR3: CATERDRDRVIHEQYF
DNA: TGTGCCACTGAAAGGGACCGGGACAGGGTGATCCACGAGCAGTACTTC

D: NA
V: TRBV11-2
size: NA
J: TRBJ1-1
CDR3: CASSPPVGNTEAFF
DNA: TGTGCCAGCAGCCCTCCTGTGGGGAACACTGAAGCTTTCTTT

D: TRBD1
V: TRBV7-3
size: NA
J: TRBJ1-2
CDR3: CASSLDRVYGYTF
DNA: TGTGCCAGCAGCTTAGACAGGGTGTATGGCTACACCTTC

D: NA
V: TRBV6-6
size: NA
J: TRBJ1-5
CDR3: CASSYKPSGNQPQHF
DNA: TGTGCCAGCAGTTACAAGCCCTCGGGCAATCAGCCCCAGCATTTT

D: NA
V: TRBV2
size: NA
J: TRBJ2-5
CDR3: CASIGETQYF
DNA: TGTGCCAGCATCGGAGAGACCCAGTACTTC

D: NA
V: TRBV28
size: NA
J: TRBJ2-1
CDR3: CASSPRPWGTYNEQFF
DNA: TGTGCCAGCAGTCCCAGACCTTGGGGGACCTACAATGAGCAGTTCTTC

D: NA
V: TRBV30
size: NA
J: TRBJ1-2
CDR3: CAWSTKIVGYTF
DNA: TGTGCCTGGTCGACTAAAATTGTCGGCTACACCTTC

D: TRBD2
V: TRBV7-2
size: NA
J: TRBJ2-1
CDR3: CASSLVLAGGHNEQFF
DNA: TGTGCCAGCAGCTTAGTTCTAGCGGGAGGCCACAATGAGCAGTTCTTC

D: NA
V: TRBV11-2
size: once
J: TRBJ2-7
CDR3: CASSPGGVGRNLYEQYF
DNA: TGTGCCAGCAGCCCAGGGGGGGTGGGCAGGAACCTTTACGAGCAGTACTTC

D: NA
V: TRBV5-1
size: NA
J: TRBJ1-2
CDR3: CASSALGESLGGYTF
DNA: TGCGCCAGCAGCGCGTTGGGGGAGTCCCTAGGAGGCTACACCTTC

D: TRBD2
V: TRBV6-2/TRBV6-3
size: NA
J: TRBJ2-7
CDR3: CASGLTRAGTIVYEQYF
DNA: TGTGCCAGCGGCCTGACGAGGGCAGGGACTATCGTCTACGAGCAGTACTTC

D: TRBD1
V: TRBV2
size: NA
J: TRBJ1-4
CDR3: CASKYQGVEKLFF
DNA: TGTGCCAGCAAATATCAGGGGGTTGAAAAACTGTTTTTT

D: TRBD1
V: TRBV7-9
size: NA
J: TRBJ2-7
CDR3: CASSHRDRGSYEQYF
DNA: TGTGCCAGCAGCCACCGGGACAGGGGATCCTACGAGCAGTACTTC

D: NA
V: TRBV9
size: few
J: TRBJ1-1
CDR3: CASSDPPPEAFF
DNA: TGTGCCAGCAGCGATCCCCCCCCGGAAGCTTTCTTT

D: NA
V: TRBV4-2
size: once
J: TRBJ2-3
CDR3: CASSLESGSADTQYF
DNA: TGTGCCAGCAGCCTGGAATCAGGGAGCGCAGATACGCAGTATTTT

D: NA
V: TRBV28
size: NA
J: TRBJ2-6
CDR3: CASSFDKWISGANVLTF
DNA: TGTGCCAGCAGTTTCGACAAGTGGATCTCTGGGGCCAACGTCCTGACTTTC

D: NA
V: TRBV28
size: once
J: TRBJ2-7
CDR3: CASSLRPGLPTYEQYF
DNA: TGTGCCAGCAGTTTACGACCGGGCTTGCCAACCTACGAGCAGTACTTC

D: TRBD2
V: TRBV28
size: NA
J: TRBJ2-3
CDR3: CASRIAGLTDTQYF
DNA: TGTGCCAGCAGGATAGCGGGGCTCACAGATACGCAGTATTTT

D: TRBD1
V: TRBV29-1
size: NA
J: TRBJ1-1
CDR3: CSVGRDRGLYTEAFF
DNA: TGCAGCGTTGGCAGGGACAGGGGGTTATACACTGAAGCTTTCTTT

D: TRBD1
V: TRBV4-1
size: NA
J: TRBJ1-2
CDR3: CASSFGQGLANYGYTF
DNA: TGCGCCAGCAGCTTCGGACAGGGACTAGCTAACTATGGCTACACCTTC

D: NA
V: TRBV5-6
size: NA
J: TRBJ2-6
CDR3: CASSLSPPWGGSNVLTF
DNA: TGTGCCAGCAGCTTGTCTCCCCCCTGGGGGGGCTCCAACGTCCTGACTTTC

D: NA
V: TRBV12-3/TRBV12-4
size: once
J: TRBJ1-1
CDR3: CASSPGGTEAFF
DNA: TGTGCCAGCAGCCCGGGGGGCACTGAAGCTTTCTTT

D: TRBD1
V: TRBV2
size: once
J: TRBJ1-5
CDR3: CASSKTGGGRQPQHF
DNA: TGTGCCAGCAGTAAAACAGGGGGCGGCCGGCAGCCCCAGCATTTT

D: NA
V: TRBV29-1
size: NA
J: TRBJ2-1
CDR3: CSVGSGYNEQFF
DNA: TGCAGCGTGGGCAGCGGCTACAATGAGCAGTTCTTC

D: NA
V: TRBV3-1/TRBV3-2
size: NA
J: TRBJ1-6
CDR3: CASSQVGAFYNSPLHF
DNA: TGTGCCAGCAGCCAAGTGGGGGCGTTTTATAATTCACCCCTCCACTTT

D: NA
V: TRBV6-5
size: NA
J: TRBJ2-1
CDR3: CASSYTPGSSYNEQFF
DNA: TGTGCCAGCAGTTACACTCCTGGGAGCTCCTACAATGAGCAGTTCTTC

D: NA
V: TRBV27
size: NA
J: TRBJ1-3
CDR3: CASSSSNPVGGATSGNTIYF
DNA: TGTGCCAGCAGTTCGAGCAACCCCGTTGGGGGCGCCACCTCTGGAAACACCATATATTTT

D: TRBD1
V: TRBV9
size: NA
J: TRBJ1-2
CDR3: CASSVATTGAHYGYTF
DNA: TGTGCCAGCAGCGTAGCTACGACAGGGGCTCACTATGGCTACACCTTC

D: NA
V: TRBV14
size: NA
J: TRBJ1-6
CDR3: CASSHQKGRNSPLHF
DNA: TGTGCCAGCAGCCATCAAAAGGGGCGGAATTCACCCCTCCACTTT

D: NA
V: TRBV19
size: NA
J: TRBJ1-4
CDR3: CASSPPGYGSEKLFF
DNA: TGTGCCAGTAGTCCTCCAGGATATGGTTCCGAAAAACTGTTTTTT

D: NA
V: TRBV7-9
size: NA
J: TRBJ2-7
CDR3: CASSPMGAYEQYF
DNA: TGTGCCAGCAGCCCGATGGGCGCCTACGAGCAGTACTTC

D: NA
V: TRBV5-1
size: NA
J: TRBJ1-6
CDR3: CASSSDGQPNSPLHF
DNA: TGCGCCAGCAGCTCGGACGGACAGCCTAATTCACCCCTCCACTTT

D: TRBD1
V: TRBV5-1
size: once
J: TRBJ2-1
CDR3: CASSAGQGTYNEQFF
DNA: TGCGCCAGCAGTGCGGGACAGGGGACCTACAATGAGCAGTTCTTC

D: NA
V: TRBV18
size: NA
J: TRBJ1-3
CDR3: CASSPPGEDGNTIYF
DNA: TGTGCCAGCTCACCACCCGGGGAGGATGGAAACACCATATATTTT

D: NA
V: TRBV19
size: NA
J: TRBJ2-2
CDR3: CASSTLGGGSGGELFF
DNA: TGTGCCAGTAGTACCCTAGGGGGAGGGTCAGGCGGGGAGCTGTTTTTT

D: NA
V: TRBV7-9
size: NA
J: TRBJ2-5
CDR3: CASSLLLAETQYF
DNA: TGTGCCAGCAGCTTGTTGCTAGCAGAGACCCAGTACTTC

D: TRBD1
V: TRBV27
size: NA
J: TRBJ2-1
CDR3: CASSWTGTGSNEQFF
DNA: TGTGCCAGCAGTTGGACCGGGACAGGGTCCAATGAGCAGTTCTTC

D: NA
V: TRBV4-1
size: NA
J: TRBJ2-4
CDR3: CASSQGDTDFGKNIQYF
DNA: TGCGCCAGCAGCCAGGGGGACACAGACTTCGGCAAAAACATTCAGTACTTC

D: NA
V: TRBV9
size: NA
J: TRBJ1-2
CDR3: CASSVVDRSYGYTF
DNA: TGTGCCAGCAGCGTCGTAGACAGGTCGTATGGCTACACCTTC

D: NA
V: TRBV5-6
size: NA
J: TRBJ2-3
CDR3: CASSFGTSTDTQYF
DNA: TGTGCCAGCAGCTTTGGGACTTCCACAGATACGCAGTATTTT

D: TRBD1
V: TRBV4-1
size: NA
J: TRBJ1-3
CDR3: CASSPRDRGTLNTIYF
DNA: TGCGCCAGCAGCCCAAGGGACAGGGGGACCTTAAACACCATATATTTT

D: TRBD2
V: TRBV24-1
size: NA
J: TRBJ2-5
CDR3: CATSDLPGGQETQYF
DNA: TGTGCCACCAGTGATTTACCGGGGGGCCAAGAGACCCAGTACTTC

D: TRBD2
V: TRBV7-2
size: NA
J: TRBJ2-1
CDR3: CASSSFPGGAYEQFF
DNA: TGTGCCAGCAGCTCCTTTCCCGGGGGGGCCTATGAGCAGTTCTTC

D: NA
V: TRBV5-1
size: NA
J: TRBJ2-5
CDR3: CASSLGPRGQETQYF
DNA: TGCGCCAGCAGCTTGGGACCGAGGGGACAAGAGACCCAGTACTTC